The 15 T cell receptor beta chains listed next were all sequenced from one sample in a study of control samples from healthy donors and cancer patients. Measured with immunoSEQ multiplex PCR; TCRdb has only the in-frame clones, and not every one. Here the sample spans approximately 170,000 clones, roughly 90% being singletons. The specimen sequenced was blood. Every receptor here comes from a woman in her 50s in good health.

The chain recombines TRBV5-5 with TRBJ2-7; D is possibly TRBD1 (5 bases). From germline, CDR1 is SGHKS and CDR2 YYEKEE (reference sequence). The CDR3 contains 13 residues. V was trimmed by 4 bases and J by 4 bases, leaving 12 bases between them. The CDR3 DNA reads TGTGCCAGCAGCGCAGTAGGGGAATACGAGCAGTACTTC. Amino acid sequence: CASSAVGEYEQYF.

The rearrangement uses TRBV10-3 and TRBJ1-2; possibly TRBD1 for D (5 bases). This CDR3 contains 16 residues. The ends were cut back, 0 bases at V and 2 bases at J, with 13 bases in the middle. Germline CDR1 is ENHRY and CDR2 is SYGVKD. The CDR3 spells CAISESGVSPNYGYTF. Written as DNA, the CDR3 is TGTGCCATCAGTGAGTCGGGGGTTTCACCAAACTATGGCTACACCTTC.

The rearrangement joins TRBV3-1 (or the pseudogene TRBV3-2) to TRBJ2-2; 7 bases map to TRBD2. V was clipped by 3 bases and J by 6 bases; unmatched bases: 4. CDR3 length equals 14 residues. Germline V gives CDR1 LGHDT, CDR2 YNNKEL (reference sequence). CDR3 protein: CASSHLGGAGELFF. CDR3 nucleotides: TGTGCCAGCAGCCACCTGGGGGGGGCCGGGGAGCTGTTTTTT.

This clone appeared a few times. The CDR3 DNA reads TGTGCCAGCAATCGACAGGGGGTGGGCTACACCTTC. Translating gives CASNRQGVGYTF. The chain couples TRBV28 to TRBJ1-2; TRBD1 matches at 9 bases. CDR3 size: 12 residues. CDR1 is MDHEN and CDR2 is SYDVKM in the germline V gene. Trimming removed 7 bases from V and 8 bases from J; junction bases left unmatched: 5.

The chain combines TRBV5-1 with TRBJ1-1, with TRBD1 as a possible D gene (6 bases). V dropped 4 bases and J dropped 4 bases, with 11 bases sitting between them. The CDR3 is 13 residues long. In germline, CDR1 is SGHRS, CDR2 YFSETQ. The CDR3 loop reads CASSLSRGTEAFF. CDR3 sequence (DNA): TGCGCCAGCAGCCTCTCCAGGGGCACTGAAGCTTTCTTT.

Worth noting for this clone: Other DNA sequences in the same sample also yield this CDR3. The V gene is TRBV6-2 or TRBV6-3, the J gene TRBJ2-7; unclear D gene. Trimming cost V 4 bases and J 2 bases, with 6 bases left between them. CDR3 length equals 12 residues. Germline CDR1 is MNHEY and CDR2 is SVGEGT. CDR3 protein: CASSLTTYEQYF. The CDR3 DNA follows: TGTGCCAGCAGTTTAACTACCTACGAGCAGTACTTC.

This chain links TRBV7-3 with TRBJ2-1; 8 bases map to TRBD2. After removal of 0 bases from V and 7 bases from J, the junction contained 5 bases not matched to a gene. The CDR3 contains 15 residues. CDR1 and CDR2 from the germline V gene are SGHTA and FQGTGA. The DNA of the CDR3 is TGTGCCAGCAGCTTAACAACGGGAGGGAGGAATGAGCAGTTCTTC. It specifies CASSLTTGGRNEQFF.

This chain connects TRBV18 to TRBJ1-4; D might be TRBD1 (6 bases). The CDR3 runs 15 residues. The V gene lost 3 bases and the J gene lost 6 bases, with 14 bases spanning the gap. Per germline, CDR1 KGHSH and CDR2 LQKENI. The CDR3 bases are TGTGCCAGCTCACCGACACAGGGCGCCTATGAAAAACTGTTTTTT. Translation gives CASSPTQGAYEKLFF.

This clone was counted once. V and J are TRBV2 and TRBJ1-6; the D gene is possibly TRBD1 (6 bases). The CDR3 covers 13 residues. Germline V gene lookup returns CDR1 SNHLY and CDR2 FYNNEI. V was pared by 9 bases and J by 7 bases, with 13 bases between. The CDR3 spells CASQGGWNSPLHF. CDR3 bases: TGTGCCAGTCAAGGGGGTTGGAATTCACCCCTCCACTTT. Full variable domain (missing parts from reference TRBV2 and TRBJ1-6): EPEVTQTPSHQVTQMGQEVILRCVPISNHLYFYWYRQILGQKVEFLVSFYNNEISEKSEIFDDQFSVERPDGSNFTLKIRSTKLEDSAMYFCASQGGWNSPLHFGNGTRLTVT.

The chain uses TRBV2 and TRBJ1-2; the D is unclear. The CDR3 is 11 residues long. CDR1 and CDR2 from the germline V gene are SNHLY and FYNNEI. V was trimmed by 6 bases and J by 8 bases, leaving 10 bases between them. CDR3: CASRSDGGYTF. The CDR3 DNA reads TGTGCCAGCAGATCCGATGGGGGCTACACCTTC.

The rearrangement uses TRBV4-2 and TRBJ1-5; D uncertain. Germline assignment: CDR1 LGHNA and CDR2 YNFKEQ. Trimming took 1 base from V and 3 from J, leaving 4 bases between them. The CDR3 loop spans 13 amino acids. This CDR3 reads CASSQGPNQPQHF. CDR3 in DNA: TGTGCCAGCAGCCAAGGTCCCAATCAGCCCCAGCATTTT.

The V and J genes are TRBV24-1 and TRBJ2-7; unclear D gene. Per the germline V gene, CDR1 is KGHDR and CDR2 is SFDVKD. The CDR3 consists of 12 residues. V lost 4 bases, J lost 4 bases, and 7 bases lay in between. The CDR3 loop is CATSEGGYEQYF. CDR3 coding DNA: TGTGCCACCAGTGAAGGTGGTTACGAGCAGTACTTC.

The chain joins TRBV2 to TRBJ1-1; D ambiguous. The V end lost 4 bases, the J end lost 1 base, and 10 bases lay between the germline ends. CDR3 length: 14 amino acids. Looked up from germline, CDR1 is SNHLY and CDR2 is FYNNEI. The CDR3 sequence: CASSVLSSNTEAFF. The CDR3 DNA reads TGTGCCAGCAGTGTTTTGTCCTCGAACACTGAAGCTTTCTTT.

The chain employs TRBV9 and TRBJ1-4; D is uncertain. The CDR3 is made up of 15 amino acids. Germline-derived CDR1 and CDR2 are SGDLS and YYNGEE. The V and J ends lost 0 bases and 1 base respectively, with 7 bases between them. In DNA, the CDR3 is TGTGCCAGCAGCGTAGCTTCTGGAACTAATGAAAAACTGTTTTTT. Amino acid sequence: CASSVASGTNEKLFF.

This clone appeared a single time. The chain uses TRBV7-2 and TRBJ1-6; 8 bases are shared with TRBD1. Germline V lookup: CDR1 SGHTA, CDR2 FQGNSA. V trimming: 8 bases; J trimming: 5 bases; junction bases outside the gene matches: 8. This CDR3 contains 15 residues. The DNA of the CDR3 is TGTGCCAGCCGCCCCTCGGACAGGGATAATTCACCCCTCCACTTT. This gives the protein CASRPSDRDNSPLHF.